Each of the 9 T cell receptor beta chains below was sequenced from the same sample in a study of CD8 T cells in Susac syndrome. A quantity of about 0.45 to 1 ug RNA underwent reverse transcription using random hexamers. From the immunoSEQ multiplex PCR reads, TCRdb called clonotypes with MiXCR, one entry per CDR3 protein. Here the sample spans 130,000 or so distinct CDR3 sequences, over 90% being singletons. Specimen: CD8+ T cells from PBMCs. The receptor source for this set is a human donor with Susac syndrome.

This rearrangement joins TRBV4-1 to TRBJ2-7; TRBD1 is a possible D gene (5 bases). The V end was cut by 0 bases, the J end by 0 bases, with 12 bases between. The CDR3 is 16 amino acids. The germline CDR1 and CDR2 sequences are MGHRA and YSYEKL. Here the CDR3 DNA reads TGCGCCAGCAGCCAAGATGCAGGGATCGGCTCCTACGAGCAGTACTTC. It yields the protein CASSQDAGIGSYEQYF.

The chain joins TRBV4-1 to TRBJ2-5; the D gene is possibly TRBD1 (5 bases). Between the trimmed V and J ends, which lost 0 bases and 2 bases, there was a span of 7 bases. The CDR3 has 14 residues. Looked up from germline, CDR1 is MGHRA and CDR2 is YSYEKL. CDR3 sequence: CASSQEGPQETQYF. In DNA form, the CDR3 reads TGCGCCAGCAGCCAAGAGGGGCCTCAAGAGACCCAGTACTTC.

The chain employs TRBV12-3 or TRBV12-4 and TRBJ1-1; a possible D gene is TRBD1 (5 bases). This CDR3 spans 13 amino acids. Between the trimmed V and J ends, which lost 4 bases and 3 bases, there was a span of 9 bases. The DNA of the CDR3 is TGTGCCAGCAGTTGGGGGTTGGACACTGAAGCTTTCTTT. Protein sequence: CASSWGLDTEAFF.

This chain links TRBV13 with TRBJ2-3, with D uncertain. Germline CDR1 is PRHDT and CDR2 is FYEKMQ (reference sequence). CDR3 length: 16 residues. Trimming left V 1 base short and J 0 bases short, with 11 bases between. The CDR3 DNA follows: TGTGCCAGCAGCTTAGAGGATCCAGGTAGCACAGATACGCAGTATTTT. Translated: CASSLEDPGSTDTQYF.

The chain joins TRBV29-1 to TRBJ2-7, with 8 bases lining up with TRBD1. This CDR3 comprises 16 residues. Trimming at V came to 1 base and at J to 3 bases, leaving 11 bases not matched to a gene. Germline V gives CDR1 SQVTM, CDR2 ANQGSEA. CDR3 region: CSVEGVDRGAVYEQYF. CDR3 sequence (DNA): TGCAGCGTTGAAGGGGTTGACAGGGGCGCCGTCTACGAGCAGTACTTC.

The V and J genes are TRBV7-9 and TRBJ1-2, with TRBD1 matching 7 bases. The trim removed 5 bases at V and 1 base at J, leaving 13 bases unmatched. The CDR3 is 17 residues long. Germline V gives CDR1 SEHNR, CDR2 FQNEAQ (reference sequence). CDR3 DNA sequence: TGTGCCAGCAGCATCAATCGAGGGGGGGACAGTAACTATGGCTACACCTTC. This sequence encodes CASSINRGGDSNYGYTF.

The rearrangement links TRBV6-5 to TRBJ2-2; TRBD2 might be the D (5 bases). The germline V and J ends were trimmed by 2 bases and 4 bases, with 8 bases remaining between them. This CDR3 spans 14 amino acids. Germline V gene data show CDR1 as MNHEY and CDR2 as SVGAGI. The CDR3 nucleotides are TGTGCCAGCAGTTACGGCGCGGGCACCGGGGAGCTGTTTTTT. Its translation: CASSYGAGTGELFF.

V gene TRBV12-3 or TRBV12-4 combines with J gene TRBJ2-7, with D perhaps TRBD1 (6 bases). V lost 5 bases, J lost 3 bases, and 11 bases lay in between. The CDR3 extends over 13 amino acids. The DNA of the CDR3 is TGTGCCAGCAGTCACAGGGAAATCTACGAGCAGTACTTC. Its protein product is CASSHREIYEQYF.

The chain couples TRBV10-2 to TRBJ2-7; D gene uncertain. Trimming pared 1 base from V and 3 bases from J, leaving 4 bases between. This CDR3 spans 12 amino acids. The germline V gene encodes CDR1 WSHSY and CDR2 SAAADI. CDR3 DNA: TGCGCCAGCAGTGAGTGGGTCTACGAGCAGTACTTC. Protein sequence: CASSEWVYEQYF.